The sequence of this T cell receptor beta chain was determined in a study of blood T cell repertoires in COVID-19. The ends were cut back, 7 bases at V and 7 bases at J, with 14 bases in the middle. The CDR3 length is 13 residues. Germline lookup yields CDR1 LNHDA and CDR2 SQIVND (reference sequence). Original processing notes: Scientists estimated how many nucleated cells there were by amplifying reference gene primers. Here immunoSEQ multiplex PCR was the method, and the copy in TCRdb shows in-frame clones only, minus some. V, J and clone size are taken as reported in that table, and D and trimming were inferred from the DNA itself. The sample lists roughly 63,000 clones; 75% to 90% were seen once.

Sequenced input: peripheral blood. The rearrangement links TRBV19 to TRBJ1-5, with D maybe TRBD1 (5 bases). The receptor was derived from a man aged 50-59 years with active COVID-19. The CDR3 spells CASMDGGSQPQHF. The CDR3 coding sequence is TGTGCCAGTATGGATGGGGGGTCCCAGCCCCAGCATTTT.